This T cell receptor (beta chain) appears in the sequencing data of a study of tumor and adjacent non-tumor tissue in lung cancer. Study-level information: Patients comprised over 9 adenocarcinoma, a couple of squamous cell carcinoma and 1 small cell lung cancer. Study-wide findings and caveats: Compared with tumor, normal lung showed significantly lower TCR diversity. Higher tumor TCR diversity was associated with shorter survival. Top 100 clones took a larger repertoire share in normal lung.

RNA was extracted from bulk tissue without any cell sorting. More than 3 cm separated this lung sample from the edge of the tumor. Three rounds of nested PCR, following a modified ARM-PCR protocol, produced the TCRbeta library. MiXCR, applied by TCRdb to the multiplex PCR reads, yields one record per CDR3 protein. The sample lists tens of thousands of distinct CDR3 sequences; about 80% were seen once. Concerning this clonotype itself: The antigen is undetermined.

Trimming pared 8 bases from V and 0 bases from J, leaving 14 bases between. The CDR3 spans 15 residues. The germline CDR1 and CDR2 sequences are MDHEN and SYDVKM. Sequencing was carried out using distant non-tumor lung tissue. The chain employs TRBV28 and TRBJ2-1; no clear D. The sequence derives from a man between 65 and 85 years old with non-small cell lung cancer. Here the CDR3 reads CASFRGRSSYNEQFF. Written as DNA, the CDR3 is TGTGCCAGCTTTCGCGGCAGGAGCTCCTACAATGAGCAGTTCTTC.